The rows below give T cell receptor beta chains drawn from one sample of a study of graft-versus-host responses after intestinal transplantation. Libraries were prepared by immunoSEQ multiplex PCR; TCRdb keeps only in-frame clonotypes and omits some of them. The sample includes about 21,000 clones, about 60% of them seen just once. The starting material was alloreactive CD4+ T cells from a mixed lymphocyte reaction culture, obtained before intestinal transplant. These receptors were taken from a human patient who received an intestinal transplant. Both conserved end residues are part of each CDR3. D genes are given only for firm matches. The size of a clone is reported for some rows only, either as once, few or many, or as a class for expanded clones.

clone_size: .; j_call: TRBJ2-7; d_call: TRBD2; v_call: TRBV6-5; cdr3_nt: TGTGCCAGCAGTGGGACTAGGTTTGCCTACGAGCAGTACTTC; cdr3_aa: CASSGTRFAYEQYF
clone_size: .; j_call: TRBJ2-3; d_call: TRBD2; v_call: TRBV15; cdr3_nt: TGTGCCACCAGCAGAGGAGGCACGGGAGGGCCGGGGACGCAGTATTTT; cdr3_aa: CATSRGGTGGPGTQYF
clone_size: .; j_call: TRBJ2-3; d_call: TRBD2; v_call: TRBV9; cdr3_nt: TGTGCCAGCAGCCGGAGGCTAGCGGTCCCTTACGATACGCAGTATTTT; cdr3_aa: CASSRRLAVPYDTQYF
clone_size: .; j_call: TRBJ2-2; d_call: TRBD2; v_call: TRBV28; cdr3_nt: TGTGCCAGCAGGAGAAGTAGCGGGAGCCCCCGCACCGGGGAGCTGTTTTTT; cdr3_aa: CASRRSSGSPRTGELFF
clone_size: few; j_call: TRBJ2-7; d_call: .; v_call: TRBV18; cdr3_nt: TGTGCCAGCTCACCACTCGCCGCACGGGTGGCCACAACCTACGAGCAGTACTTC; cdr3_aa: CASSPLAARVATTYEQYF
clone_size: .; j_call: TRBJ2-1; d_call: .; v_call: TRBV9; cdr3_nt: TGTGCCAGCAGCGTGTCCGGGAGCCCTTACAACAATGAGCAGTTCTTC; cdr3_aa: CASSVSGSPYNNEQFF
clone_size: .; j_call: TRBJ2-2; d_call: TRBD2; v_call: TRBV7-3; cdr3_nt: TGTGCCAGCAGCTTGACTAGCGGTCCCGGGGAGCTGTTTTTT; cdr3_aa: CASSLTSGPGELFF
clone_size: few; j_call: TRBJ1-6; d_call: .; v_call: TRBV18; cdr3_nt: TGTGCCAGCTCACCACTAGAGTATTATAATTCACCCCTCCACTTT; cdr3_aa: CASSPLEYYNSPLHF
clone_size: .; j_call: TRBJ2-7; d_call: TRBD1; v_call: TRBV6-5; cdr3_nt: TGTGCCAGCAGCTCCCCGGGACAGGGGGTCTACGAGCAGTACTTC; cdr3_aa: CASSSPGQGVYEQYF
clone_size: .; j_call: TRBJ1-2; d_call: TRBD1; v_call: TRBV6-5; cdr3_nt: TGTGCCAGCAGTTACTCGACAGGGACAGACTATGGCTACACCTTC; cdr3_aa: CASSYSTGTDYGYTF
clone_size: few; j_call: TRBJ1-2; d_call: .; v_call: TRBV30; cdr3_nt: TGTGCCTGGAGTGCAGGAGGCGGCTACACCTTC; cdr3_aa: CAWSAGGGYTF
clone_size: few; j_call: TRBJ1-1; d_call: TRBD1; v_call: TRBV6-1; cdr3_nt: TGTGCCAGCAGTGGACAGGGGGTCACTGAAGCTTTCTTT; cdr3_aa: CASSGQGVTEAFF
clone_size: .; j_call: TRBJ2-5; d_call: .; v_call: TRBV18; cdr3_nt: TGTGCCAGCTCACCACCTTCCAGGGGGACCCAGTACTTC; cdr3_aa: CASSPPSRGTQYF
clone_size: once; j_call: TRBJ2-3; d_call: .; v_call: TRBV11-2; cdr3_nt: TGTGCCAGCAGCTTAAGGCGTCCGGGGGAATGGAGCACAGATACGCAGTATTTT; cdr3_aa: CASSLRRPGEWSTDTQYF
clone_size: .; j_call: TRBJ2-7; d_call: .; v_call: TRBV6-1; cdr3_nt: TGTGCCAGCACCGACGGGACTCCTTTTTACGAGCAGTACTTC; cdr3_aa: CASTDGTPFYEQYF
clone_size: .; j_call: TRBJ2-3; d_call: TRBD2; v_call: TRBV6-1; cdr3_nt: TGTGCCAGCAGCGCCGTCGGGACTAGCCGTGATTTT; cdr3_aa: CASSAVGTSRDF
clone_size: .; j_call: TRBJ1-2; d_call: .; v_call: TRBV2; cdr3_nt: TGTGCCAGCAGCTTCCCCGGGGGAGATTATGGCTACACCTTC; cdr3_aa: CASSFPGGDYGYTF
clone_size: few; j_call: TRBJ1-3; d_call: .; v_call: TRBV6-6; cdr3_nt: TGTGCCAGCAGTTACCAGGGGTTAAGTGGAAACACCATATATTTT; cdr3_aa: CASSYQGLSGNTIYF
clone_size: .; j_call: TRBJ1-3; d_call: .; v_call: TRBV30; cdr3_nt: TGTGCCTGGGAACAGGGCCTGCTCGGAAACACCATATATTTT; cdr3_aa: CAWEQGLLGNTIYF
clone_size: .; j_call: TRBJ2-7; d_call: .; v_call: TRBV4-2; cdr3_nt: TGTGCCAGCAGCCAAGACGAGTACTCCTACGAGCAGTACTTC; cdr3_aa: CASSQDEYSYEQYF
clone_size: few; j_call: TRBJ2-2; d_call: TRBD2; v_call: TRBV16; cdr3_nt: TGTGCCAGAAATGTCACGGGGGGGAGTCCCGGGGAGCTGTTTTTT; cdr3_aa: CARNVTGGSPGELFF
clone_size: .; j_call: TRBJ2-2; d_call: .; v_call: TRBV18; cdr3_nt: TGTGCCAGCTCACCCCTCGGCACAGCCGCCGGGGAGCTGTTTTTT; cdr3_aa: CASSPLGTAAGELFF
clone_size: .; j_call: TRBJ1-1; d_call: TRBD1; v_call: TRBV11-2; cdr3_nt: TGTGCCAGCAGCTTAATCCCTGGACAGGTGGGCACTGAAGCTTTCTTT; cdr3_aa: CASSLIPGQVGTEAFF
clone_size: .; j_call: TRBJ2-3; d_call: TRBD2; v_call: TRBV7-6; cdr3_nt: TGTGCCAGCAGCTTATTTGTTGGCGGGAGCGGAACAGATACGCAGTATTTT; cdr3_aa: CASSLFVGGSGTDTQYF
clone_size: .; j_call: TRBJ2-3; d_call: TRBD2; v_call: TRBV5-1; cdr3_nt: TGCGCCAGCAGCGCAGGGACTAGCGGGCGGTGGGATACGCAGTATTTT; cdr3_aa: CASSAGTSGRWDTQYF